The next 28 T cell receptor beta chains were all read from a single sample in a study of T cells expressing NK-cell markers. Reanalyzing the 5' RACE reads, TCRdb keeps one entry per CDR3 protein, without DNA. The listing records approximately 440,000 distinct CDR3 sequences. What was sequenced was blood T cells: a sorted CD56 or NKG2C T cell subset, CD4+ or CD8+ T cells, or bulk PBMC T cells (not recorded which). These receptors came from a woman in her forties or fifties in good health.

The genes are TRBV7-8 and TRBJ2-3; checking the TCRdb D call of TRBD1 is not possible without DNA. Per germline, CDR1 SGHVS and CDR2 FQNEAQ. The CDR3 loop spans 13 amino acids. The CDR3 here is CASSYAGPDTQYF.

The V call is TRBV29-1, the J call TRBJ1-3. This CDR3 is built from 13 residues. Germline lookup yields CDR1 SQVTM and CDR2 ANQGSEA. CDR3 region: CSVALSSGNTIYF.

The rearrangement links TRBV12-3 or TRBV12-4 to TRBJ1-1. CDR3 size: 14 residues. The chain's CDR3 is CASSLYGENTEAFF.

The chain links TRBV11-1 to TRBJ2-5. Germline V CDR1 and CDR2: SGHAT, FQDESV (reference sequence). CDR3 size: 15 residues. CDR3 in amino acids: CASSLSLGNPETQYF.

The chain combines TRBV5-1 with TRBJ1-4; no DNA is available, so the TRBD1 call from TCRdb remains unchecked. Germline V gene lookup returns CDR1 SGHRS and CDR2 YFSETQ. This CDR3 contains 16 residues. CDR3 region: CASSTGQAPYNEKLFF.

This chain links TRBV30 with TRBJ2-3. Germline CDR1 and CDR2: GTSNPN and SVGIG (reference sequence). The CDR3 totals 13 residues. CDR3: CAWSGIGGGTQYF.

The gene calls are TRBV6-5 and TRBJ2-5; the TCRdb call, TRBD1, lacks DNA for checking. The CDR3 consists of 14 residues. Germline V gene data show CDR1 as MNHEY and CDR2 as SVGAGI. CDR3 sequence: CASSRSRGLETQYF.

This chain connects TRBV6-6 to TRBJ2-3; lacking DNA, the TRBD2 call made by TCRdb goes unchecked. The CDR3 extends over 15 amino acids. The germline gives CDR1 MNHNY, CDR2 SVGAGI (reference sequence). The CDR3 region is CASSSSGRGTDTQYF.

The V call is TRBV7-8, the J call TRBJ2-1; TCRdb's D call, TRBD1, is unchecked because there is no DNA. The CDR3 sequence is 13 residues long. CDR1 is SGHVS, CDR2 FQNEAQ, per germline. The CDR3 region is CASSLGANNEQFF.

The genes are TRBV7-6 and TRBJ2-1; TCRdb outputs TRBD2, but without DNA this stays unchecked. In germline, CDR1 is SGHVS, CDR2 FNYEAQ. The CDR3 extends over 16 amino acids. The CDR3 sequence is CASSSLASGIYNEQFF.

The J gene is TRBJ1-1, the V gene TRBV7-9; with no DNA, the TCRdb D assignment of TRBD1 cannot be verified. The CDR3 extends over 11 amino acids. Looked up from germline, CDR1 is SEHNR and CDR2 is FQNEAQ (reference sequence). CDR3 region: CASTPGTEAFF. The variable domain in full, with the rest retrieved from reference TRBV7-9 and TRBJ1-1, is DTGVSQNPRHKITKRGQNVTFRCDPISEHNRLYWYRQTLGQGPEFLTYFQNEAQLEKSRLLSDRFSAERPKGSFSTLEIQRTEQGDSAMYLCASTPGTEAFFGQGTRLTVV.

CDR3 protein: CASTKSLVTSEAFF. The V call is TRBV12-3 or TRBV12-4, the J call TRBJ1-1. The CDR3 extends over 14 amino acids.

The chain recombines TRBV29-1 with TRBJ1-5. Germline CDR1 reads SQVTM; CDR2 reads ANQGSEA. CDR3 length: 13 amino acids. The CDR3 reads CSVEENSNQPQHF. The full variable domain, with the rest looked up from reference TRBV29-1 and TRBJ1-5, is SAVISQKPSRDICQRGTSLTIQCQVDSQVTMMFWYRQQPGQSLTLIATANQGSEATYESGFVIDKFPISRPNLTFSTLTVSNMSPEDSSIYLCSVEENSNQPQHFGDGTRLSIL.

The chain combines TRBV5-1 with TRBJ1-6. Germline CDR1 and CDR2: SGHRS and YFSETQ. The CDR3 length is 14 residues. The CDR3 sequence is CASSSAENNSPLHF.

CDR3: CASQLLAGDLDTQYF. This chain connects TRBV2 to TRBJ2-3; TCRdb outputs TRBD2, but without DNA this stays unchecked. Germline CDR1 reads SNHLY; CDR2 reads FYNNEI. CDR3 length equals 15 residues.

The rearrangement links TRBV20-1 to TRBJ2-4; there is no DNA to check the TCRdb D call of TRBD2. The CDR3 consists of 11 residues. CDR1 and CDR2 from the germline V gene are DFQATT and SNEGSKA (reference sequence). CDR3 sequence reads: CSATEGDIQYF.

The rearrangement uses TRBV6-5 and TRBJ2-2; no DNA is available, so the TRBD1 call from TCRdb remains unchecked. The germline V gene has CDR1 MNHEY and CDR2 SVGAGI. The CDR3 spans 16 residues. Here the CDR3 reads CASSYSKTDITGELFF.

The chain couples TRBV20-1 to TRBJ2-7; without DNA, the TCRdb call of TRBD2 cannot be checked. CDR1 DFQATT and CDR2 SNEGSKA come from the germline V gene (reference sequence). The CDR3 consists of 17 residues. The CDR3 loop is CSAKGNIAGRPSYEQYF.

The chain combines TRBV11-2 with TRBJ2-1. The CDR3 consists of 17 residues. CDR1 is SGHAT and CDR2 is FQNNGV in the germline V gene. This CDR3 reads CASSLNRLGGSYNEQFF. Drawing the rest from reference TRBV11-2 and TRBJ2-1, the complete variable domain is EAGVAQSPRYKIIEKRQSVAFWCNPISGHATLYWYQQILGQGPKLLIQFQNNGVVDDSQLPKDRFSAERLKGVDSTLKIQPAKLEDSAVYLCASSLNRLGGSYNEQFFGPGTRLTVL.

The V and J genes are TRBV28 and TRBJ2-5; lacking DNA, the TRBD2 call made by TCRdb goes unchecked. This CDR3 region has 14 residues. The V gene's germline CDR1 is MDHEN and CDR2 SYDVKM. The CDR3: CASSLLGEQETQYF.

The V gene is TRBV15, the J gene TRBJ2-3. The CDR3 has 12 amino acids. CDR1 LNHNV and CDR2 YYDKDF come from the germline V gene (reference sequence). CDR3 protein: CATLSTGDTQYF.

The rearrangement uses TRBV19 and TRBJ1-2; TCRdb lists TRBD1, though no DNA is available to test this call. The CDR3 loop spans 14 amino acids. Per germline, CDR1 LNHDA and CDR2 SQIVND (reference sequence). This CDR3 reads CASSILAGGNGYTF.

The chain has TRBV14 and TRBJ2-1. The CDR3 loop spans 17 amino acids. Germline V gene data show CDR1 as SGHDN and CDR2 as FVKESK. Here the CDR3 reads CASSQEFSSYSYNEQFF.

The gene calls are TRBV20-1 and TRBJ2-7; TCRdb proposes TRBD2, but this gene call is untestable without DNA. Germline loops: CDR1 DFQATT, CDR2 SNEGSKA (reference sequence). CDR3 size: 13 residues. The CDR3 region is CSAAGRYSYEQYF.

This rearrangement joins TRBV5-6 to TRBJ1-5; TCRdb gives TRBD1 as the D gene, but with no DNA this cannot be confirmed. This CDR3 spans 15 amino acids. From germline, CDR1 is SGHDT and CDR2 YYEEEE. CDR3 amino acids: CASSSRQGLNQPQHF. The variable domain in full, completed from reference TRBV5-6 and TRBJ1-5, reads DAGVTQSPTHLIKTRGQQVTLRCSPKSGHDTVSWYQQALGQGPQFIFQYYEEEERQRGNFPDRFSGHQFPNYSSELNVNALLLGDSALYLCASSSRQGLNQPQHFGDGTRLSIL.

The chain combines TRBV15 with TRBJ2-5. The CDR3 spans 15 residues. The germline gives CDR1 LNHNV, CDR2 YYDKDF (reference sequence). The CDR3 is CATSRDLLPPETQYF.

V is TRBV24-1 and J is TRBJ2-1; TCRdb indicates TRBD2, and absent DNA this call remains unverified. Germline values: CDR1 KGHDR, CDR2 SFDVKD. The CDR3 is made up of 17 amino acids. The CDR3 is CATSEKLARSSYNEQFF.

The gene calls are TRBV24-1 and TRBJ1-2. The CDR3 has 13 residues. CDR1 is KGHDR, CDR2 SFDVKD, per germline. CDR3 residues: CATRGAVEGGYTF.